This T cell receptor beta chain came from a study of blood T cell repertoires in COVID-19. Study context: Sources were T cells, B-cell-depleted T cells, or PBMCs; the material itself was cDNA or gDNA.

Followed longitudinally, the Seattle patients had been enrolled during active infection. In the authors' methods: Nucleated cell counts were estimated from reference gene primer amplification. Measured with immunoSEQ multiplex PCR; TCRdb has only the in-frame clones, and not every one. V and J calls plus clone size are reproduced from that table; the DNA served to infer D and trimming. The table has about 56,000 clones, over 60% seen once; the top ten hold 4.8%. Trimming left V 0 bases short and J 8 bases short, with 5 bases between. Germline CDR1 is LGHNA and CDR2 is YSLEER. The CDR3 contains 12 residues.

The source material was peripheral blood. The clonotype comes from a woman in her seventies with COVID-19, enrolled during active disease. This rearrangement joins TRBV4-3 to TRBJ2-1; a possible D gene is TRBD2 (5 bases). The CDR3 region is CASSQEGDEQFF. As DNA, the CDR3 is TGCGCCAGCAGCCAAGAGGGAGATGAGCAGTTCTTC.